This T cell receptor beta chain stems from a study of blood T cell repertoires in COVID-19. Looking at the study overall: Some COVID-19 samples were acute and others convalescent; all came from the United States, Italy and Spain.

Clones were read by immunoSEQ multiplex PCR, and TCRdb kept only the in-frame ones, dropping some. The sample has fewer than 350,000 clones, approximately 86% seen once. The germline V gene encodes CDR1 SGHNT and CDR2 YENEEA. V trimming: 1 base; J trimming: 3 bases; junction bases outside the gene matches: 4. This CDR3 spans 16 amino acids. Sample: peripheral blood. The clonotype originates from a man aged 25 to 40 with COVID-19, enrolled during active disease. This chain uses TRBV11-3 with TRBJ2-1; 9 bases align to TRBD1. CDR3 region: CASSLGRDRVYNEQFF. CDR3 DNA sequence: TGTGCCAGCAGCTTAGGCCGGGACAGGGTCTACAATGAGCAGTTCTTC.